One sample yielded the 18 T cell receptor beta chains listed below, sequenced in a study of T cell changes during pregnancy in multiple sclerosis. The assay was immunoSEQ multiplex PCR, and TCRdb's table has in-frame clones only and misses some. The data contain about 31,000 clones, about nine tenths of them singletons. The source was CD8+ T cells from peripheral blood mononuclear cells, collected in the second trimester of pregnancy. All receptors derive from a female donor with multiple sclerosis, enrolled in a pregnancy study.

This clone occurred a few times. The J gene is TRBJ2-1, the V gene TRBV6-4; 10 bases line up with TRBD2. J was trimmed by 1 base and V by 4 bases; bases with no gene match: 1. The germline V gene encodes CDR1 MRHNA and CDR2 SNTAGT. This CDR3 region has 15 residues. The chain's CDR3 is CASSVLAGSYNEQFF. CDR3 sequence (DNA): TGTGCCAGCAGTGTACTAGCGGGGTCCTACAATGAGCAGTTCTTC.

The CDR3: CASSLVRSGYNEQFF. The CDR3 coding sequence is TGTGCCAGCAGCTTAGTTCGCTCAGGTTACAATGAGCAGTTCTTC. The chain uses TRBV7-2 and TRBJ2-1; D gene ambiguous. This CDR3 has 15 amino acids. V was shortened by 1 base and J by 4 bases, with 11 bases between the two germline ends. Germline CDR1 SGHTA, CDR2 FQGNSA. The variable domain in full, with the rest retrieved from reference TRBV7-2 and TRBJ2-1, is GAGVSQSPSNKVTEKGKDVELRCDPISGHTALYWYRQSLGQGLEFLIYFQGNSAPDKSGLPSDRFSAERTGGSVSTLTIQRTQQEDSAVYLCASSLVRSGYNEQFFGPGTRLTVL.

This clone appeared a few times. The V gene is TRBV6-1, the J gene TRBJ2-2; 10 bases are shared with TRBD2. The V gene end was trimmed by 2 bases and the J gene end by 4 bases; junction bases not matched to a gene: 4. Germline assignment: CDR1 MNHNS and CDR2 SASEGT. CDR3 length: 16 residues. The CDR3 region has the DNA TGTGCCAGCAGTGAATCGAGCGGGAGGGCCACCGGGGAGCTGTTTTTT. Its translation is CASSESSGRATGELFF.

The V gene is TRBV7-9, the J gene TRBJ2-3, with TRBD2 identical over 11 bases. Germline CDR1 and CDR2: SEHNR and FQNEAQ (reference sequence). This CDR3 contains 16 residues. V lost 6 bases to trimming and J lost 5 bases; unmatched junction nucleotides: 10. As DNA, the CDR3 is TGTGCCAGCAGGAATTTAGCGGGAGGGCCGGTAGATACGCAGTATTTT. Encoded protein: CASRNLAGGPVDTQYF. The full variable domain, its missing parts supplied by reference TRBV7-9 and TRBJ2-3, is DTGVSQNPRHKITKRGQNVTFRCDPISEHNRLYWYRQTLGQGPEFLTYFQNEAQLEKSRLLSDRFSAERPKGSFSTLEIQRTEQGDSAMYLCASRNLAGGPVDTQYFGPGTRLTVL.

The genes are TRBV4-2 and TRBJ2-3; 10 nucleotides agree with TRBD2. V lost 0 bases to trimming and J lost 4 bases; unmatched junction nucleotides: 4. Germline V gene data show CDR1 as LGHNA and CDR2 as YNFKEQ. The CDR3 contains 16 residues. The CDR3 protein is CASSQEEAGGPDTQYF. DNA of the CDR3: TGTGCCAGCAGCCAAGAGGAAGCGGGAGGGCCAGATACGCAGTATTTT.

This chain joins TRBV4-2 and TRBJ1-4; 8 positions agree with TRBD1. Germline V gene data show CDR1 as LGHNA and CDR2 as YNFKEQ. The CDR3 consists of 16 residues. The V segment lost 1 base and the J segment 7 bases; nucleotides outside the gene matches: 8. CDR3 amino acids: CASSQAPGGAVEKLFF. CDR3 nucleotides: TGTGCCAGCAGCCAAGCCCCAGGGGGCGCAGTTGAAAAACTGTTTTTT.

This chain's CDR3 is CASSLMAGGGYEQYF. The CDR3 bases are TGTGCCAGCAGTTTAATGGCAGGGGGCGGCTACGAGCAGTACTTC. The V and J genes are TRBV28 and TRBJ2-7; 8 bases align to TRBD1. Germline lookup yields CDR1 MDHEN and CDR2 SYDVKM. The CDR3 totals 15 residues. Trimming at V came to 2 bases and at J to 3 bases, leaving 6 bases not matched to a gene.

The J gene is TRBJ2-7, the V gene TRBV5-1, with TRBD1 as a possible D gene (6 bases). CDR1 and CDR2 from the germline V gene are SGHRS and YFSETQ. The V end was cut by 3 bases, the J end by 2 bases, with 12 bases between. The CDR3 runs to 14 residues. The CDR3 protein is CASSWLTGTYEQYF. The CDR3 nucleotides are TGCGCCAGCAGCTGGCTGACAGGAACCTACGAGCAGTACTTC.

This chain's CDR3 is CASSLLRGGGSKNIQYF. In DNA form, the CDR3 reads TGTGCCAGCAGTTTACTTAGGGGGGGCGGGTCCAAAAACATTCAGTACTTC. This chain links TRBV27 with TRBJ2-4, with D possibly matching TRBD2 (7 bases). From germline, CDR1 is MNHEY and CDR2 SMNVEV (reference sequence). The CDR3 runs 17 residues. The V gene lost 2 bases and the J gene lost 2 bases, with 16 bases spanning the gap.

The rearrangement joins TRBV2 to TRBJ2-1; 9 bases are a match to TRBD1. The CDR3 has 14 amino acids. The V segment lost 9 bases and the J segment 3 bases; nucleotides outside the gene matches: 6. Germline CDR1 is SNHLY and CDR2 is FYNNEI. CDR3 protein: CARGRQGGYNEQFF. The CDR3 region has the DNA TGTGCCAGGGGGAGACAGGGGGGCTACAATGAGCAGTTCTTC.

The V call is TRBV6-4, the J call TRBJ1-5; 8 bases are a match to TRBD1. V lost 5 bases and J lost 4; bases outside the gene matches: 7. Germline V gives CDR1 MRHNA, CDR2 SNTAGT. The CDR3 is 15 residues long. The CDR3 sequence is CASSPTGEGNQPQHF. The DNA of the CDR3 is TGTGCCAGCAGTCCGACAGGGGAAGGGAATCAGCCCCAGCATTTT.

The chain carries TRBV11-2 and TRBJ2-7, with 12 bases matching TRBD1. V was pared by 5 bases and J by 4 bases, with 9 bases of the junction left unmatched. The germline V gene encodes CDR1 SGHAT and CDR2 FQNNGV. The CDR3 extends over 16 amino acids. This CDR3 is CASSGRDRGPLYEQYF. The CDR3 coding sequence is TGTGCCAGCAGCGGCCGGGACAGGGGGCCCCTTTACGAGCAGTACTTC.

This chain uses TRBV7-9 with TRBJ1-1, with D possibly being TRBD1 (5 bases). Germline lookup yields CDR1 SEHNR and CDR2 FQNEAQ (reference sequence). The CDR3 consists of 16 residues. Between the trimmed V and J ends, which lost 5 bases and 3 bases, there was a span of 19 bases. CDR3 sequence reads: CASSPTLSEGHTEAFF. The CDR3 coding sequence is TGTGCCAGCAGCCCGACCTTGTCGGAGGGGCACACTGAAGCTTTCTTT.

The chain uses TRBV27 and TRBJ2-1; tentatively, D is TRBD2 (6 bases). V gave up 3 bases and J gave up 2 bases, with 11 bases separating them. The CDR3 contains 15 residues. Germline-derived CDR1 and CDR2 are MNHEY and SMNVEV (reference sequence). CDR3 bases: TGTGCCAGCAGTTTTTCAGCGGGTGCCTACAATGAGCAGTTCTTC. Its translation is CASSFSAGAYNEQFF.

The rearrangement links TRBV5-6 to TRBJ2-1, with 7 positions matching TRBD1. The CDR3 is made up of 15 amino acids. V shed 4 bases, J shed 2 bases, and the junction held 6 bases outside the gene matches. Germline V CDR1 and CDR2: SGHDT, YYEEEE. CDR3 DNA: TGTGCCAGCAGCCCTTGGCAGGGGGCCTACAATGAGCAGTTCTTC. It translates to CASSPWQGAYNEQFF.

J is TRBJ1-2 and V is TRBV6-5; 10 positions match TRBD1. With 8 bases clipped from V and 6 bases from J, the junction kept 6 bases outside the gene matches. This CDR3 has 13 amino acids. Germline CDR1 MNHEY, CDR2 SVGAGI. CDR3 DNA sequence: TGTGCCAGCCGGGACAGGGGAATACATGGCTACACCTTC. It codes for CASRDRGIHGYTF.

The J gene is TRBJ2-1, the V gene TRBV4-2, with D possibly matching TRBD2 (6 bases). Trimming took off 3 bases at V and 8 bases at J, with 17 bases between the two ends. Germline loops: CDR1 LGHNA, CDR2 YNFKEQ. The CDR3 loop spans 15 amino acids. CDR3 in amino acids: CASSQGRGVNYEQFF. Here the CDR3 DNA reads TGTGCCAGCAGCCAGGGGCGGGGAGTAAACTATGAGCAGTTCTTC.

The rearrangement uses TRBV6-4 and TRBJ2-7, with TRBD1 as a possible D gene (5 bases). Germline lookup yields CDR1 MRHNA and CDR2 SNTAGT. V dropped 8 bases and J dropped 3 bases, with 11 bases sitting between them. This CDR3 is 12 amino acids long. The CDR3 sequence: CASLRQFYEQYF. CDR3 DNA sequence: TGTGCCAGCCTCCGACAGTTCTACGAGCAGTACTTC.